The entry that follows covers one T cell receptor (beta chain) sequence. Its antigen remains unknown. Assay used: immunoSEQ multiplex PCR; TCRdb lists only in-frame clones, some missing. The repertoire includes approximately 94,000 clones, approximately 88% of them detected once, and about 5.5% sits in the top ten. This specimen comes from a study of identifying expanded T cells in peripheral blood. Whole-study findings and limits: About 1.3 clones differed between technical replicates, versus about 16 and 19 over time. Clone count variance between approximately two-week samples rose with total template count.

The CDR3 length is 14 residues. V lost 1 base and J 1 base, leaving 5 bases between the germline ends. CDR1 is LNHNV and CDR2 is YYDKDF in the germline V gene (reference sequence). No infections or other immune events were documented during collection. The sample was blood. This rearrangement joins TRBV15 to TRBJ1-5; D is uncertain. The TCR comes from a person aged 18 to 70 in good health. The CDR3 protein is CATSRVTSNQPQHF. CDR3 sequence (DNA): TGTGCCACCAGCAGAGTGACCAGCAATCAGCCCCAGCATTTT.